Presented here are 10 T cell receptor beta chains from one specimen sequenced in a study of OX40 agonist ivuxolimab in advanced cancers. The method was immunoSEQ multiplex PCR; TCRdb's version includes in-frame clones alone and lacks a portion of them. The sample comprises about 58,000 clones, approximately 90% of which are singletons, and 3.8% rests with the top ten. The source was CD4+ or CD8+ T cells sorted from blood, collected in a trial of the OX40 agonist ivuxolimab. All receptors derive from an adult with an advanced solid tumor such as melanoma, head and neck, liver or kidney cancer.

The chain couples TRBV4-1 to TRBJ1-1, with TRBD1 matching over 7 bases. The CDR3 consists of 16 residues. CDR1 and CDR2 from the germline V gene are MGHRA and YSYEKL. J was trimmed by 4 bases and V by 2 bases; bases with no gene match: 10. The CDR3: CASSQSGGQSFTEAFF. The CDR3 nucleotides are TGCGCCAGCAGCCAAAGCGGGGGACAGAGCTTCACTGAAGCTTTCTTT.

This chain links TRBV4-1 with TRBJ2-2; 7 positions match TRBD2. CDR3 length equals 19 residues. V lost 0 bases and J lost 6; bases outside the gene matches: 16. Looked up from germline, CDR1 is MGHRA and CDR2 is YSYEKL. The CDR3 nucleotides are TGCGCCAGCAGCCAAGAATCAATCGTAGCGGGTCGGTTTCCCGGGGAGCTGTTTTTT. Translation gives CASSQESIVAGRFPGELFF.

This chain uses TRBV19 with TRBJ1-5; weak D call: TRBD1 (5 bases). Germline-derived CDR1 and CDR2 are LNHDA and SQIVND (reference sequence). Between the trimmed V and J ends, which lost 3 bases and 7 bases, there was a span of 16 bases. The CDR3 runs 15 residues. The CDR3 reads CASSIYGALGQPQHF. CDR3 sequence (DNA): TGTGCCAGTAGTATCTATGGGGCCCTTGGACAGCCCCAGCATTTT.

The chain recombines TRBV9 with TRBJ2-7, with D perhaps matching TRBD1 or TRBD2 (5 bases each). Trimming shortened V by 1 base and J by 4 bases, and 18 bases separated the two germline ends. CDR3 size: 16 residues. CDR1 and CDR2 (germline): SGDLS, YYNGEE. The CDR3 loop reads CASSVSGLAGIYEQYF. Written as DNA, the CDR3 is TGTGCCAGCAGCGTAAGTGGCCTAGCAGGGATTTACGAGCAGTACTTC.

Concerning this clone itself: One end of the junction does not line up with germline, which may come from a read error. The rearrangement uses TRBV5-1 and TRBJ2-1, with D perhaps TRBD2 (5 bases). Looked up from germline, CDR1 is SGHRS and CDR2 is YFSETQ. The CDR3 loop spans 15 amino acids. The CDR3 sequence: CASSASGTSDNEQFF. CDR3 bases: TGCGCCAGCAGCGCCAGCGGTACCTCCGACAATGAGCAGTTCTTC.

The chain couples TRBV27 to TRBJ2-3; D gene unclear. The CDR3 has 16 amino acids. Between the trimmed V and J ends, which lost 5 bases and 4 bases, there was a span of 19 bases. The germline V gene encodes CDR1 MNHEY and CDR2 SMNVEV (reference sequence). CDR3 sequence (DNA): TGTGCCAGCAGTCCCCTCCCCAATGCGCCGTCAGATACGCAGTATTTT. This gives the protein CASSPLPNAPSDTQYF.

This clone came up once. The V gene is TRBV7-9, the J gene TRBJ2-4; TRBD1 might be the D (6 bases). This CDR3 has 12 residues. V was clipped by 9 bases and J by 9 bases, with 15 bases between them. Germline CDR1 is SEHNR and CDR2 is FQNEAQ (reference sequence). CDR3 sequence: CASQGIEGIQYF. CDR3 nucleotides: TGTGCCAGTCAGGGGATCGAGGGCATTCAGTACTTC.

The J gene is TRBJ1-2, the V gene TRBV7-9; the match to TRBD1 covers 7 bases. CDR3 length equals 14 residues. After removal of 5 bases from V and 2 bases from J, the junction contained 5 bases not matched to a gene. The germline CDR1 and CDR2 sequences are SEHNR and FQNEAQ (reference sequence). CDR3 bases: TGTGCCAGCAGCGTACAGGGGCCAAACTATGGCTACACCTTC. This gives the protein CASSVQGPNYGYTF. The full variable domain, completed using reference TRBV7-9 and TRBJ1-2, is DTGVSQNPRHKITKRGQNVTFRCDPISEHNRLYWYRQTLGQGPEFLTYFQNEAQLEKSRLLSDRFSAERPKGSFSTLEIQRTEQGDSAMYLCASSVQGPNYGYTFGSGTRLTVV.

This chain links TRBV9 with TRBJ2-6; tentatively, D is TRBD1 (6 bases). Trimming pared 3 bases from V and 0 bases from J, leaving 13 bases between. The CDR3 length is 17 residues. Per the germline V gene, CDR1 is SGDLS and CDR2 is YYNGEE. The CDR3 DNA is TGTGCCAGCAGCGAAGGACAGTATCACTCTGGGGCCAACGTCCTGACTTTC. Translating it yields CASSEGQYHSGANVLTF.

The chain combines TRBV2 with TRBJ2-7; D is unresolved. Germline values: CDR1 SNHLY, CDR2 FYNNEI. CDR3 length: 14 residues. Deletions cut 1 base from V and 2 bases from J, with 9 bases between. The CDR3 sequence is CASSEGRLTYEQYF. In DNA, the CDR3 is TGTGCCAGCAGTGAAGGCCGTTTAACCTACGAGCAGTACTTC.